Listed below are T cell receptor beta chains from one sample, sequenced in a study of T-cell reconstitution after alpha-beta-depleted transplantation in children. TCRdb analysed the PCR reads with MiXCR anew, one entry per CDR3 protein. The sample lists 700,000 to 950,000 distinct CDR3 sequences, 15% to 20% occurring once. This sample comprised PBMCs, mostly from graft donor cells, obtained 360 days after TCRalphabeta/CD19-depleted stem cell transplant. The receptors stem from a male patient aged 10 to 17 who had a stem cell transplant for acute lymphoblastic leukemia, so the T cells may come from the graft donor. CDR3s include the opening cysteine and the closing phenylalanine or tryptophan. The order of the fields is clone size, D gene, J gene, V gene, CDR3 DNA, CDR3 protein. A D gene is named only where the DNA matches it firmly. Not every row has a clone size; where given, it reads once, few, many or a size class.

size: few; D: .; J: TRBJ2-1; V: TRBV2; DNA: TGTGCCAGCAGTCAGCGTAGAGACTACAATGAGCAGTTCTTC; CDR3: CASSQRRDYNEQFF
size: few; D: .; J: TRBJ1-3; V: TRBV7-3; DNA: TGTGCCAGCAGCTTCCCCGAGGACAACGGCAGAAACACCATATATTTT; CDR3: CASSFPEDNGRNTIYF
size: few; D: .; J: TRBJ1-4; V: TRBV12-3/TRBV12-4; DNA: TGTGCCAGCAGCATCCTGGGACGTTGGGGAAAACTGTTTTTT; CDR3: CASSILGRWGKLFF
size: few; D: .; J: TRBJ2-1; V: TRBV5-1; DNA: TGCGCCAGCAGCGGGAAGGTTGGTTGGAATGAGCAGTTCTTC; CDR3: CASSGKVGWNEQFF
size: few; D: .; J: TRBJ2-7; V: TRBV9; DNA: TGTGCCAGCAGCAGGACAGGAGGGGATTACGAGCAGTACTTC; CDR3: CASSRTGGDYEQYF
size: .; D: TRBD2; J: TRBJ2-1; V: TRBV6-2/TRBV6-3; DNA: TGTGCCAGCAGATTCTGGACTAGCGGTTACAATGAGCAGTTCTTC; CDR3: CASRFWTSGYNEQFF
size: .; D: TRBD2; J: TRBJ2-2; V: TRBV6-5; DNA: TGTGCCAGCAGTTACCTCGGAGCGGGAGACTTCGAGGAGCTGTTTTTT; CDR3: CASSYLGAGDFEELFF
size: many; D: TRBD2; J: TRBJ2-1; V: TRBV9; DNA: TGTGCCAGCAGCGTAGTCACTAGCGGGGTATACAATGAGCAGTTCTTC; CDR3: CASSVVTSGVYNEQFF
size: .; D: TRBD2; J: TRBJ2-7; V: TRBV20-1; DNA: TGCAGTGCTAGAGGGCTAGCGGGAGGGCCCACCTACGAGCAGTACTTC; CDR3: CSARGLAGGPTYEQYF
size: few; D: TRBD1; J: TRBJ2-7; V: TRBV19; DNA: TGTGCCAGTAACCCCGGGACAGGGGCTTCCTACGAGCAGTACTTC; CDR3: CASNPGTGASYEQYF
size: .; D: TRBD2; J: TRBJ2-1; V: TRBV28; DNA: TGTGCCAGCTGCCTTCGACTGACTGCGGGAGGTGCCTACAATGAGCAGTTCTTC; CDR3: CASCLRLTAGGAYNEQFF
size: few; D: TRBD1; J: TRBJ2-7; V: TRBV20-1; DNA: TGCAGTGCTTCCGGGACAGGGAGGGAGTCCTACGAGCAGTACTTC; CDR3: CSASGTGRESYEQYF
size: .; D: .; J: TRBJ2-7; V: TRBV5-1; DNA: TGCGCCAGCAGCTTGACCCCGAGTCTACAGGACGAGCAGTACTTC; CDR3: CASSLTPSLQDEQYF
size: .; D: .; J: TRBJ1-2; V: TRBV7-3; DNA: TGTGCCAGCAGCCTATCTGGGGCTGGGGGCTACACCTTC; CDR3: CASSLSGAGGYTF
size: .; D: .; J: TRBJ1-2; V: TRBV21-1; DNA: TGTGCCGGGGGGGGACAGGGGGCTGATGGCTACACCTTC; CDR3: CAGGGQGADGYTF
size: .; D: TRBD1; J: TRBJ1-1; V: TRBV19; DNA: TGTGCCAGCAAAGCCCGACAGGGAGCAGCTTTCTTT; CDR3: CASKARQGAAFF
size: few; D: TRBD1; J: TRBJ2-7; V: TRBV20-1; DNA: TGCAGTGCTCACAGGGGCCTCGAGCAGTACTTC; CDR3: CSAHRGLEQYF
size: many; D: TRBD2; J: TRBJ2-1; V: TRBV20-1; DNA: TGCAGTGCTAGAGCGAAACTAGCGGGAGGGCCGAAGTTCTTC; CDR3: CSARAKLAGGPKFF
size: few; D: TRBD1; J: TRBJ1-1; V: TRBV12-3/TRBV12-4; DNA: TGTGCCAGCAGTCCGGACAGGTTAATGACTGAAGCTTTCTTT; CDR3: CASSPDRLMTEAFF
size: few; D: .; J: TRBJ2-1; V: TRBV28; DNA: TGTGCCAGCAGTTTACAGGGGTTCAATGAGCAGTTCTTC; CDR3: CASSLQGFNEQFF
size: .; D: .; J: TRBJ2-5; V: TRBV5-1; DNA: TGCGCCAGCAGGGTTCCGGGACACCTCTTTCAAGAGACCCAGTACTTC; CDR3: CASRVPGHLFQETQYF
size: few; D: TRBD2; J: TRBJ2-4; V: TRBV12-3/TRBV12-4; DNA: TGTGCCAGCAGGGCTACGGGACTAGGGACGAGGGGAAACATTCAGTACTTC; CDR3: CASRATGLGTRGNIQYF
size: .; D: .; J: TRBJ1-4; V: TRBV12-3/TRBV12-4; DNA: TGTGCCAGCAGTAGTACCGGGACCTCTAATGAAAAACTGTTTTTT; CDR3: CASSSTGTSNEKLFF
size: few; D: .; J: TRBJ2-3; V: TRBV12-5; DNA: TGTGCTAGTGGTTTGCCTACACAGGGATCTAGCACAGATACGCAGTATTTT; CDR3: CASGLPTQGSSTDTQYF
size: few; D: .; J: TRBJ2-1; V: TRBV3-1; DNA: TGTGCCAGCAGCCAAGATCCGTTCTATGGCAATGAGCAGTTCTTC; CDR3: CASSQDPFYGNEQFF
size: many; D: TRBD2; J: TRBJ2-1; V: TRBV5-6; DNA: TGTGCCAGCAGCCCCATCAGCGCTAGCGGGAGCCACAATGAGCAGTTCTTC; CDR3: CASSPISASGSHNEQFF
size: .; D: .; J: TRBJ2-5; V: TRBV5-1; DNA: TGCGCCAGCAGCGGGGTGCAAGAGACCCAGTACTTC; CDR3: CASSGVQETQYF
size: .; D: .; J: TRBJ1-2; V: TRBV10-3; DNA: TGTGCCATCAGTGAAAGAGCTTATGGCTACACCTTC; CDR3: CAISERAYGYTF
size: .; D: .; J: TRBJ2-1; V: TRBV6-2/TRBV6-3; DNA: TGTGCCAGCAGCAAAACAGGGAGCTCCTACAATGAGCAGTTCTTC; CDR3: CASSKTGSSYNEQFF
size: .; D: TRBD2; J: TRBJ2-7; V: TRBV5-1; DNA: TGCGCCAGCAGCTTGGATACTAGCGGGGGCTACGAGCAGTACTTC; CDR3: CASSLDTSGGYEQYF
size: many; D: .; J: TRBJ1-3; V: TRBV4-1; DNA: TGCGCCAGCAGCCAAGTCGCCGGAAACACCATATATTTT; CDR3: CASSQVAGNTIYF
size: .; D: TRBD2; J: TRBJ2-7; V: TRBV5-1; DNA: TGCGCCAGCACCCGGACTAGCTCCTACGAGCAGTACTTC; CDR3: CASTRTSSYEQYF
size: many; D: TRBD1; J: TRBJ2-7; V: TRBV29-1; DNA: TGCAGCGTTGAAGAGTTTCGGGACAGTTACGAGCAGTACTTC; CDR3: CSVEEFRDSYEQYF
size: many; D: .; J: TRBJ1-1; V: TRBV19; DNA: TGTGCCACCAAGGGGTTCGATTTGAACACTGAAGCTTTCTTT; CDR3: CATKGFDLNTEAFF
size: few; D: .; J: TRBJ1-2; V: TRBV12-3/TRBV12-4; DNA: TGTGCCAGCAGTTTGTCCCGGAGAGTTGGGGGCTACACCTTC; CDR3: CASSLSRRVGGYTF
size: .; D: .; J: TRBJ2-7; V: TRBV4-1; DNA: TGCGCCAGCAGCCAAGATAGGGGGACGCGTTGGGTTTCCTACGAGCAGTACTTC; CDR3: CASSQDRGTRWVSYEQYF
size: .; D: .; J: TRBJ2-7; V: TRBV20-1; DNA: TGCAGTCCGGGACAAGCCTACGAGCAGTACTTC; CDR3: CSPGQAYEQYF
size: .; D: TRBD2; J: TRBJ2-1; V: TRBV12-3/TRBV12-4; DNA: TGTGCCAGCAGTTCCGTCTCTAGCGGGAGGTCCCTGAGCTCCTACAATGAGCAGTTCTTC; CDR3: CASSSVSSGRSLSSYNEQFF
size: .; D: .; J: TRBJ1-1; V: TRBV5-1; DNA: TGCGCCAGCACCTCGAGGGGTGGGGGCCTCCTCATGAACACTGAAGCTTTCTTT; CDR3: CASTSRGGGLLMNTEAFF
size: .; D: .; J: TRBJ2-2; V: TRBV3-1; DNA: TGTGCCAGCAGCCAAGGAAGAACGTCCGTAGCTTCGAACACCGGGGAGCTGTTTTTT; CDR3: CASSQGRTSVASNTGELFF
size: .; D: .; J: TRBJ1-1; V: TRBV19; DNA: TGTGCCAGTAGTATTGGCAGGGGCGAGAACACTGAAGCTTTCTTT; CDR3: CASSIGRGENTEAFF
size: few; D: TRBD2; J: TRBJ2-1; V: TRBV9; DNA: TGTGCCAGCAGCTTCGGCGGGAGGGCCCACAATGAGCAGTTCTTC; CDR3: CASSFGGRAHNEQFF
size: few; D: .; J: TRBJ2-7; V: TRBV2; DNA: TGTGCCAGCAGACGCGGAGAAAACCGGCCCTACGAGCAGTACTTC; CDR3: CASRRGENRPYEQYF
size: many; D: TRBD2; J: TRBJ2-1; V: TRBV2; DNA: TGTGCCAGCAGATGGACTAGCGGGAGAGGACCCTACAATGAGCAGTTCTTC; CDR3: CASRWTSGRGPYNEQFF
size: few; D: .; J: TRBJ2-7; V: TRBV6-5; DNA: TGTGCCAGCAGTTACTTCCCATCAGCCCCCTACGAGCAGTACTTC; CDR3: CASSYFPSAPYEQYF
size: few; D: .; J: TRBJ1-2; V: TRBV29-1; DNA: TGCAGCGTGGGTAGAGATTGGCAAGGCTACACCTTC; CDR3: CSVGRDWQGYTF
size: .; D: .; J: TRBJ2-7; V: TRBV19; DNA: TGTGCCAGTAGTGGCCTCCTCGGCTACGAGCAGTACTTC; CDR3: CASSGLLGYEQYF
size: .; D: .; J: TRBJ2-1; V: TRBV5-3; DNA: TGTGCCATGGGCCCCGGGCTCCTAAGCGGCTTTAGGGATGAGCAGTTCTTC; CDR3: CAMGPGLLSGFRDEQFF
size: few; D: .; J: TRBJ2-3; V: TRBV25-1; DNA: TGTGCCAGCAGTATCCAGGGTGGCCCCACAGATACGCAGTATTTT; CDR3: CASSIQGGPTDTQYF
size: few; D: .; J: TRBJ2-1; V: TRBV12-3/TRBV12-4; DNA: TGTGCCAGCAGGGGGGCGGGTGCAACCTACAATGAGCAGTTCTTC; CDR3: CASRGAGATYNEQFF
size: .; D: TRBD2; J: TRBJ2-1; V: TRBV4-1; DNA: TGCGCCAGCAGCCCTCCCCACCTGACTAGCGACCTTAATGAGCAGTTCTTC; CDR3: CASSPPHLTSDLNEQFF
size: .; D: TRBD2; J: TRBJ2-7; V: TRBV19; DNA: TGTGCCAGTAGTATATTGGCGGGAGACCTCTTTGAGCAGTACTTC; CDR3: CASSILAGDLFEQYF